The rows below give T cell receptor beta chains drawn from one sample of a study of CD8+CD57+ T cells in acquired aplastic anemia. From the reads, TCRdb called clonotypes with MiXCR, one entry per CDR3 protein. The repertoire holds 150,000 or so distinct CDR3 sequences, with around 43% as singletons. The specimen sequenced was sorted CD4+, CD8+, or CD8+CD57+ T cells (not recorded which) from PBMCs. The receptors here all came from a human donor with aplastic anemia. Both conserved end residues are part of each CDR3. Each record gives: clone size, J gene, V gene, D gene, CDR3 protein, CDR3 DNA. The D gene is left open where the match is weak. Some rows mark clone size as missing; the rest say once, few, many or name a class of expanded clone.

NA TRBJ1-6 TRBV20-1 NA CSARDGGVNSPLHF TGCAGTGCTAGAGATGGGGGGGTTAACTCACCCCTCCACTTT
NA TRBJ1-6 TRBV18 NA CASSPSVRGTLHF TGTGCCAGCTCACCATCGGTCAGGGGCACCCTCCACTTT
NA TRBJ2-2 TRBV9 NA CASSQERGTEELFF TGTGCCAGCAGCCAAGAAAGAGGGACCGAGGAGCTGTTTTTT
many TRBJ2-7 TRBV2 NA CASSDAYEQYF TGTGCCAGCTCGGACGCCTACGAGCAGTACTTC
NA TRBJ2-5 TRBV5-5 NA CASSKANRGETQYF TGTGCCAGCAGCAAAGCGAACCGGGGGGAGACCCAGTACTTC
NA TRBJ1-1 TRBV10-2 NA CASRIADVGTEAFF TGCGCCAGCAGGATCGCGGATGTTGGCACTGAAGCTTTCTTT
NA TRBJ1-2 TRBV7-8 NA CASSLGARGYTF TGTGCCAGCAGCCTAGGGGCGCGCGGCTACACCTTC
many TRBJ1-5 TRBV7-2 TRBD1 CASSPQGGSNQPQHF TGTGCCAGCAGCCCCCAGGGGGGTAGCAATCAGCCCCAGCATTTT
NA TRBJ2-7 TRBV19 NA CASSIGRRDEQYF TGTGCCAGTAGTATTGGTAGGAGAGACGAGCAGTACTTC
many TRBJ1-1 TRBV20-1 NA CSAGTGNTEAFF TGCAGTGCTGGGACGGGGAACACTGAAGCTTTCTTT
many TRBJ1-4 TRBV5-1 TRBD1 CASSQGTGAYEKLFF TGCGCCAGCAGCCAAGGGACAGGGGCGTACGAAAAACTGTTTTTT
many TRBJ2-1 TRBV19 NA CVSSKIYNEQFF TGTGTCAGTAGTAAAATCTACAATGAGCAGTTCTTC
NA TRBJ1-2 TRBV29-1 NA CSVVDGVGDGYTF TGCAGCGTTGTCGATGGAGTGGGCGATGGCTACACCTTC
few TRBJ2-1 TRBV18 NA CASSPQGSYNEQFF TGTGCCAGCTCACCACAGGGCTCCTACAATGAGCAGTTCTTC
many TRBJ2-5 TRBV5-5 NA CASSLGAWETQYF TGTGCCAGCAGCTTAGGGGCTTGGGAGACCCAGTACTTC
many TRBJ2-2 TRBV7-7 NA CASSLSGIQSGELFF TGTGCCAGCAGCTTATCAGGGATCCAGTCCGGGGAGCTGTTTTTT
NA TRBJ2-3 TRBV24-1 TRBD1 CATEWDRDGTDTQYF TGTGCCACCGAATGGGACAGGGACGGTACAGATACGCAGTATTTT
many TRBJ2-3 TRBV6-1 NA CASSHGAADTQYF TGTGCCAGCAGCCACGGAGCCGCAGATACGCAGTATTTT
NA TRBJ2-1 TRBV25-1 NA CASSPGTQGGGRNEQFF TGTGCCAGCTCACCGGGGACACAGGGAGGTGGTCGGAATGAGCAGTTCTTC
many TRBJ2-7 TRBV5-1 TRBD2 CASSLRLAGGPEQYF TGCGCCAGCAGCTTGAGGCTAGCGGGGGGGCCCGAGCAGTACTTC
NA TRBJ1-2 TRBV14 NA CASSQVNSGYTF TGTGCCAGCAGCCAAGTCAACAGTGGCTACACCTTC
NA TRBJ2-1 TRBV20-1 TRBD2 CSTRLAGGYNEQFF TGCAGTACAAGACTAGCGGGAGGATACAATGAGCAGTTCTTC
many TRBJ2-3 TRBV5-1 TRBD2 CASSGVFSGGDTQYF TGCGCCAGCAGCGGAGTATTCTCGGGGGGGGATACGCAGTATTTT
medium-sized TRBJ1-6 TRBV4-2 NA CASSLRPGGTAANSPLHF TGTGCCAGCAGCCTCCGACCCGGGGGCACCGCCGCTAATTCACCCCTCCACTTT
NA TRBJ2-3 TRBV10-3 NA CATSPLGGESDTQYF TGTGCCACCTCGCCTCTCGGGGGAGAATCCGATACGCAGTATTTT
NA TRBJ2-7 TRBV5-1 NA CASSNGVDEQYF TGCGCCAGCAGTAACGGGGTTGACGAGCAGTACTTC
many TRBJ1-2 TRBV5-5 NA CASSADSGYGYTF TGTGCCAGCAGCGCGGACAGTGGCTATGGCTACACCTTC
NA TRBJ2-7 TRBV6-2/TRBV6-3 TRBD1 CASSYSTATGTGF TGTGCCAGCAGTTACTCGACGGCCACCGGGACAGGATTC
many TRBJ2-1 TRBV19 TRBD2 CASKETSGGEYNEQFF TGTGCCAGTAAGGAGACTAGCGGGGGCGAATACAATGAGCAGTTCTTC
few TRBJ2-3 TRBV4-3 TRBD1 CASSQDIGQGRTDTQYF TGCGCCAGCAGCCAAGATATAGGACAGGGGAGGACAGATACGCAGTATTTT
many TRBJ2-7 TRBV27 NA CASSRGSYEQYF TGTGCCAGCAGCCGGGGCTCATACGAGCAGTACTTC
NA TRBJ2-7 TRBV10-3 NA CAISESMQGFSYEQYF TGTGCCATCAGTGAGTCGATGCAGGGGTTCTCCTACGAGCAGTACTTC
few TRBJ1-1 TRBV5-1 NA CASSPGQTNTGAFF TGCGCCAGCAGCCCCGGCCAGACGAACACTGGAGCTTTCTTT
few TRBJ2-7 TRBV24-1 NA CAMPYKSYEQYF TGTGCCATGCCGTACAAATCCTACGAGCAGTACTTC
many TRBJ1-2 TRBV19 NA CASTARDHGYTF TGTGCCAGTACTGCCAGGGACCATGGCTACACCTTC
many TRBJ1-2 TRBV27 NA CASSPGPSGGYTF TGTGCCAGCAGTCCAGGTCCTTCGGGTGGCTACACCTTC
NA TRBJ2-2 TRBV25-1 TRBD2 CASSEGVGTSPENTGELFF TGTGCCAGCAGTGAAGGGGTAGGGACTAGCCCGGAGAACACCGGGGAGCTGTTTTTT
NA TRBJ2-2 TRBV14 NA CASIGTVNTGELFF TGTGCCAGTATCGGGACGGTGAACACCGGGGAGCTGTTTTTT
many TRBJ1-1 TRBV2 NA CASSWDTNTEAFF TGTGCCAGCAGTTGGGACACTAACACTGAAGCTTTCTTT